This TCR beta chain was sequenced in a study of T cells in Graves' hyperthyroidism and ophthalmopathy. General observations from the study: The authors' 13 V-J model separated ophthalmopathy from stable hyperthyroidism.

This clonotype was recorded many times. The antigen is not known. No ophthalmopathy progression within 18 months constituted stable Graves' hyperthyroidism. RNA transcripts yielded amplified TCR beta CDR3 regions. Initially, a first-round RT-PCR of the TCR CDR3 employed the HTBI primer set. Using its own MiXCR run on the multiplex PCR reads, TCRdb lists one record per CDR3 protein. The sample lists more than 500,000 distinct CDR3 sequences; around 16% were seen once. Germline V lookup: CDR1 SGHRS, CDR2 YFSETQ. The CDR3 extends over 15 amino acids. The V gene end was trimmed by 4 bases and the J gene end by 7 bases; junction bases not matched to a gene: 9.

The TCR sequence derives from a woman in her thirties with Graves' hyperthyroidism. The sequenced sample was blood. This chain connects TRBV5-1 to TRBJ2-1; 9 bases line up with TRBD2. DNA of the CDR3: TGCGCCAGCAGCGCCGGACTAGCGTCGGGTAATGAGCAGTTCTTC. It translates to CASSAGLASGNEQFF.